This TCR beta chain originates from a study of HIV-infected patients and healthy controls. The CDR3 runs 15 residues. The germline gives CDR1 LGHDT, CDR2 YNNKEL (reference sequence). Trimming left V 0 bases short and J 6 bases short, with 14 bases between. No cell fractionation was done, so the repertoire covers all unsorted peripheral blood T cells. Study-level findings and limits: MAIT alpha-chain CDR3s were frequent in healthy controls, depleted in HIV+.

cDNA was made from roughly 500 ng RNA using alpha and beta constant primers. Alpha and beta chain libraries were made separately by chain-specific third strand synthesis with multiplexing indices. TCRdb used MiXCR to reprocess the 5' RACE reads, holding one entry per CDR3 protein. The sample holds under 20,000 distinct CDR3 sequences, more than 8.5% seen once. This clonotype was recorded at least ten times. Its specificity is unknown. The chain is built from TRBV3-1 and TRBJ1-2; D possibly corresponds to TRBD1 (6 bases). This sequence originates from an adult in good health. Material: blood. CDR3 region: CASSQEHQGRNGYTF. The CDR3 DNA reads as TGTGCCAGCAGCCAAGAACACCAGGGGAGGAATGGCTACACCTTC.